This paragraph reports one T cell receptor (beta chain). The data were obtained in a study of blood T cell repertoires in COVID-19. Looking at the study overall: Samples taken during acute and convalescent COVID-19 were collected in the United States, Italy and Spain. T cells, B-cell-depleted T cells, or PBMCs provided the cDNA or gDNA that served as material.

Source study methods: From reference gene primer amplification, estimates of nucleated cell counts were derived. Only in-frame clones appear in the TCRdb table, and some are missing; sequencing was by immunoSEQ multiplex PCR. Clonal size and the V and J genes are those of that table, whereas D and trimming came from the DNA. Of around 300,000 clones in the sample, 90% were seen once. Between the trimmed V and J ends, which lost 4 bases and 2 bases, there was a span of 3 bases. This CDR3 has 11 residues. Looked up from germline, CDR1 is SQVTM and CDR2 is ANQGSEA. The study drew participants aged about 18 to 89 years from 20 to 30 US areas.

Sample: PBMCs or T cells enriched from blood (not recorded which). V usage is TRBV29-1 and J usage is TRBJ1-3; D remains ambiguous. This receptor was identified in a woman younger than 35 with acute COVID-19. DNA of the CDR3: TGCAGCGTTGCTGCTGGAAACACCATATATTTT. Amino acid sequence: CSVAAGNTIYF. The full variable domain, with the rest looked up from reference TRBV29-1 and TRBJ1-3, is SAVISQKPSRDICQRGTSLTIQCQVDSQVTMMFWYRQQPGQSLTLIATANQGSEATYESGFVIDKFPISRPNLTFSTLTVSNMSPEDSSIYLCSVAAGNTIYFGEGSWLTVV.